Listed below are T cell receptor beta chains from one sample, sequenced in a study of metastatic and nonmetastatic thyroid tumors. TCRdb redid the clone calls on the PCR reads using MiXCR. The data hold about 45,000 clones, with less than 5% observed a single time. Material for sequencing was blood. Receptors originate from a female donor with papillary thyroid cancer or a benign thyroid nodule (not recorded which). Some clones in this sample may be carry-over from other donors' samples. Both conserved end residues are part of each CDR3. D genes are given only for firm matches. Clone size is stated in some rows and not others, as once, few, many or a class when expanded.

J | D | size | V | CDR3 | DNA
TRBJ2-1 | TRBD1 | few | TRBV19 | CASSRRLGQGGNEQFF | TGTGCCAGTAGTAGGCGGTTGGGACAGGGAGGCAATGAGCAGTTCTTC
TRBJ2-5 | TRBD2 | few | TRBV27 | CASSLASGSKTQYF | TGTGCCAGCAGCTTAGCTAGCGGGAGCAAGACCCAGTACTTC
TRBJ1-2 | - | - | TRBV19 | CASSMAGVGYTF | TGTGCCAGTAGTATGGCTGGCGTGGGCTACACCTTC
TRBJ1-6 | - | many | TRBV3-1 | CASSQGTHSPLHF | TGTGCCAGCAGCCAGGGTACGCATTCACCCCTCCACTTT
TRBJ2-3 | - | many | TRBV20-1 | CSAPPGAGDTQYF | TGCAGTGCTCCTCCAGGGGCTGGGGATACGCAGTATTTT
TRBJ2-2 | - | many | TRBV2 | CASLKGETYGELFF | TGTGCCAGTCTTAAGGGGGAGACTTACGGGGAGCTGTTTTTT
TRBJ2-7 | - | many | TRBV12-3/TRBV12-4 | CASSWGHEQYF | TGTGCCAGCAGTTGGGGGCACGAGCAGTACTTC
TRBJ2-7 | - | many | TRBV5-6 | CASSFHEQYF | TGTGCCAGCAGCTTCCACGAGCAGTACTTC
TRBJ1-5 | - | many | TRBV7-2 | CASSLRLAGLDQPQHF | TGTGCCAGCAGCTTAAGGTTGGCAGGCTTGGATCAGCCCCAGCATTTT
TRBJ2-1 | - | many | TRBV9 | CASSVGANEQFF | TGTGCCAGCAGCGTAGGGGCAAATGAGCAGTTCTTC